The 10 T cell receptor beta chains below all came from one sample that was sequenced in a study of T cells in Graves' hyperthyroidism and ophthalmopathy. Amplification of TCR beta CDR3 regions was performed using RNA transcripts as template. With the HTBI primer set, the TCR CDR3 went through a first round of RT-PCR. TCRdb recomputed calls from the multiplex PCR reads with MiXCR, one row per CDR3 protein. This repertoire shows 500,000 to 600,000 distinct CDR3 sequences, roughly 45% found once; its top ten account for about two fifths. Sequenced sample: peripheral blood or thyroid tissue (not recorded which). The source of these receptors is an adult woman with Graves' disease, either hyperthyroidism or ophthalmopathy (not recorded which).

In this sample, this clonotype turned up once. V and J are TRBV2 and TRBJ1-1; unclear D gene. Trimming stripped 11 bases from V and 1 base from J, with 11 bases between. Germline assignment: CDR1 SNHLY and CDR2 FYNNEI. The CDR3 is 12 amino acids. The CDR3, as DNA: TGTGCCCAGAGGGCGTCGAACACTGAAGCTTTCTTT. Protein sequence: CAQRASNTEAFF.

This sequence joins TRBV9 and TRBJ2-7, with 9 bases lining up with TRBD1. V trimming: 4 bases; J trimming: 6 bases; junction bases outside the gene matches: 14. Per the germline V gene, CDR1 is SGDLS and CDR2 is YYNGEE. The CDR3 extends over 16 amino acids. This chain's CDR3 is CASSPSIRTGVTEQYF. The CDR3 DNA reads TGTGCCAGCAGCCCGAGCATTCGGACAGGGGTTACCGAGCAGTACTTC.

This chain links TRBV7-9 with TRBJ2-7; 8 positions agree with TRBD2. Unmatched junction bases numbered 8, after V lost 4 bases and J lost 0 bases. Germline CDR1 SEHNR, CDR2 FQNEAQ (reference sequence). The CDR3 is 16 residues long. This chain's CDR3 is CASSSRGGPSSYEQYF. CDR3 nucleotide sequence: TGTGCCAGCAGCTCCCGGGGGGGGCCAAGCTCCTACGAGCAGTACTTC.

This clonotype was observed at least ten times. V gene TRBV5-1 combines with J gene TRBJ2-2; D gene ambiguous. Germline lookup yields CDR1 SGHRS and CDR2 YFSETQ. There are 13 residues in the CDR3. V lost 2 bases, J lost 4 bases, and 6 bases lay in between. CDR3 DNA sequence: TGCGCCAGCAGCTTCCGATTCACCGGGGAGCTGTTTTTT. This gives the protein CASSFRFTGELFF.

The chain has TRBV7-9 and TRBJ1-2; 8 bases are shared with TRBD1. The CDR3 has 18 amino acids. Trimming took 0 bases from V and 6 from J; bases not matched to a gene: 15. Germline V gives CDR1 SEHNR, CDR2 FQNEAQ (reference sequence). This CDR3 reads CASSLAMARGQGSNGYTF. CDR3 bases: TGTGCCAGCAGCTTAGCGATGGCCAGAGGACAGGGTTCAAATGGCTACACCTTC.

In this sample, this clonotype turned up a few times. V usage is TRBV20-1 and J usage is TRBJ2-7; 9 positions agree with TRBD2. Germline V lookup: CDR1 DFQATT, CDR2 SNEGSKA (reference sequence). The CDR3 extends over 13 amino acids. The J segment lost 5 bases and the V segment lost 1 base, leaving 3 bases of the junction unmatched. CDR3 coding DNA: TGCAGTGCTAGAGTACTAGCGGGTAACGAGCAGTACTTC. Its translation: CSARVLAGNEQYF.

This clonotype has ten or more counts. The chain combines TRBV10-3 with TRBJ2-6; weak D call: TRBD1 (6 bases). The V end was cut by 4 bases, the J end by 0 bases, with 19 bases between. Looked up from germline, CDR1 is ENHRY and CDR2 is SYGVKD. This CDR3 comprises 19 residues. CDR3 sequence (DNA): TGTGCCATCAGTGCTGGAACAGGGACCTCGTACTCTGGGGCCAACGTCCTGACTTTC. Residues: CAISAGTGTSYSGANVLTF.

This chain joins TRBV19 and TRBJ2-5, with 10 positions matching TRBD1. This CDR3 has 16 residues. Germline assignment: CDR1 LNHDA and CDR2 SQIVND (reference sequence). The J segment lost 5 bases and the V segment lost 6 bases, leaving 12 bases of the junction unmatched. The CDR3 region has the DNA TGTGCCAGTAGATCGAAGAAGACAGGGGGCTTGGAGACCCAGTACTTC. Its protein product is CASRSKKTGGLETQYF.

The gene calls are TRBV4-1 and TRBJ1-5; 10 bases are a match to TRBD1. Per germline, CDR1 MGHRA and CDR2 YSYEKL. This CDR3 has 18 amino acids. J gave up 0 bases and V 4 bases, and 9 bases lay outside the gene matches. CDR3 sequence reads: CASSPQTGGTYSNQPQHF. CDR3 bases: TGCGCCAGCAGCCCACAGACAGGGGGCACGTATAGCAATCAGCCCCAGCATTTT.

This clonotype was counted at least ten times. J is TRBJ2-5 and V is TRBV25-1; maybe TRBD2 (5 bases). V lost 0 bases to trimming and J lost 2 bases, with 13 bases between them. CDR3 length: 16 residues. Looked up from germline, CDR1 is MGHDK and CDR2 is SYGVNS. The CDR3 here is CASSEYGEGLQETQYF. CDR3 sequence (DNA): TGTGCCAGCAGTGAATATGGCGAGGGCCTGCAAGAGACCCAGTACTTC.